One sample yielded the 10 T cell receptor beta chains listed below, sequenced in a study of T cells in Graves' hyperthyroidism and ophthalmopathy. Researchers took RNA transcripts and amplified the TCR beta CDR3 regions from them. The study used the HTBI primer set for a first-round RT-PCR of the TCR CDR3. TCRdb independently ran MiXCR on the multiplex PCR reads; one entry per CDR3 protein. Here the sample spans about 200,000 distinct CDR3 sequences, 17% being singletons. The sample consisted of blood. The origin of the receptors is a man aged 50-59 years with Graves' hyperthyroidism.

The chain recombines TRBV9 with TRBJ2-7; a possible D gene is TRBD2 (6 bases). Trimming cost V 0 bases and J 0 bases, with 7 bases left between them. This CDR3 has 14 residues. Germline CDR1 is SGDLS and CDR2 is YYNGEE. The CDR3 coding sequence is TGTGCCAGCAGCGTAGTCGGGAGCTCCTACGAGCAGTACTTC. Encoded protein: CASSVVGSSYEQYF.

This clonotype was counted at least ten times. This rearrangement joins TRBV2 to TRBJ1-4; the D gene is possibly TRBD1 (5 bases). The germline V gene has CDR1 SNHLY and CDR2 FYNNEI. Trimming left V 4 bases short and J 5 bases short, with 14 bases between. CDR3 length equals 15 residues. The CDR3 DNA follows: TGTGCCAGCAGTGTCATCCCAGGGACGAATGAAAAACTGTTTTTT. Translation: CASSVIPGTNEKLFF.

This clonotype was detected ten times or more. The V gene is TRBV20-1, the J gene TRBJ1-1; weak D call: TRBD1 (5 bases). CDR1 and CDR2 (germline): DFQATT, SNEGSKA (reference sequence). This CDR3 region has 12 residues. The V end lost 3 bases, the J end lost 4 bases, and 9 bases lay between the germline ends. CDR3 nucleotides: TGCAGTGCTAGGGGGGGTGCCACTGAAGCTTTCTTT. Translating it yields CSARGGATEAFF.

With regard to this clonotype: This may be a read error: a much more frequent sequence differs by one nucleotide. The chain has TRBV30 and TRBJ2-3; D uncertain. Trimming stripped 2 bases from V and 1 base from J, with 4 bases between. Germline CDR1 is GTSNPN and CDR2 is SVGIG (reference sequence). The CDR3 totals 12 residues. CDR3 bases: TGTGCCTGGAGTCCGGGCACAGATACGCAGTATTTT. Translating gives CAWSPGTDTQYF.

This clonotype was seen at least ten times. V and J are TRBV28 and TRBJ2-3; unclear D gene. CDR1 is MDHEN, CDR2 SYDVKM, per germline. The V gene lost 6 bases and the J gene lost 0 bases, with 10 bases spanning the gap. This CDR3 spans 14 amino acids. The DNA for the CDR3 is TGTGCCAGCAGCCCTATCGACAGCACAGATACGCAGTATTTT. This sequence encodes CASSPIDSTDTQYF.

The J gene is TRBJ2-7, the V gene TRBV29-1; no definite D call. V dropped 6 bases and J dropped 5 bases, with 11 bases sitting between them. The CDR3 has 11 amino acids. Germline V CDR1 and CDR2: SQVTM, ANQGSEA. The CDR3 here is CSVGWFDEQYF. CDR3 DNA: TGCAGCGTCGGTTGGTTTGACGAGCAGTACTTC.

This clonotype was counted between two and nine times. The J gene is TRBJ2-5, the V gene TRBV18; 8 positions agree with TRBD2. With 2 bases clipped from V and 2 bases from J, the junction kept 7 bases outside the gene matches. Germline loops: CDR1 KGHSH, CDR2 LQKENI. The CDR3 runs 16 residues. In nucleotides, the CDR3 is TGTGCCAGCTCACCAGCAGCGGGAGACTCACAAGAGACCCAGTACTTC. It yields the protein CASSPAAGDSQETQYF.

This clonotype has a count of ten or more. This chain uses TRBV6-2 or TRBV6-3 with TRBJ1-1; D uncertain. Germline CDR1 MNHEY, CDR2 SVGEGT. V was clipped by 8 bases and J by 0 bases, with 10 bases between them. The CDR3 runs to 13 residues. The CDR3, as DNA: TGTGCCAGCTTGAGGGTTATGAACACTGAAGCTTTCTTT. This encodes CASLRVMNTEAFF.

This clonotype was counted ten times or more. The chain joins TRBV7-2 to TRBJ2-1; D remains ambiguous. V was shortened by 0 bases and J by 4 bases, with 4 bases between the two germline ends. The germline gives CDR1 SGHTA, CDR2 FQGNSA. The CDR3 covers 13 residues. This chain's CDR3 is CASSLARYNEQFF. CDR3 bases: TGTGCCAGCAGCTTAGCCAGGTACAATGAGCAGTTCTTC.

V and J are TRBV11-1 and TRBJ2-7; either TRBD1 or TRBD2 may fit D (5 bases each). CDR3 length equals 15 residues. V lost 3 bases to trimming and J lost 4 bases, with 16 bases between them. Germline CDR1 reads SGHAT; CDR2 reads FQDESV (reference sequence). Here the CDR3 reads CASSLDPGRPYEQYF. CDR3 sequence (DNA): TGTGCCAGCAGCTTGGACCCGGGACGGCCGTACGAGCAGTACTTC.